Listed below are T cell receptor beta chains from one sample, sequenced in a study of spatial heterogeneity in lung cancer. Via MiXCR, TCRdb re-called the 5' RACE reads, giving one row per CDR3 protein. The sample lists about 3,000 distinct CDR3 sequences, approximately 12% occurring once. Sequenced material: normal lung tissue next to the tumor, taken at surgery. All receptors come from a male donor with early-stage non-small cell lung cancer. The CDR3 runs from the conserved cysteine through the conserved F or W. The D gene is left open where the match is weak. Size is stated for part of the rows, as once, few or many counts, or as a class when the clone is expanded.

v_gene	d_gene	abundance	j_gene	CDR3aa	CDR3nt
TRBV12-5	NA	medium-sized	TRBJ2-7	CASVGLGFSSYEQYF	TGTGCTAGTGTCGGTTTAGGGTTTAGTTCCTACGAGCAGTACTTC
TRBV7-9	NA	medium-sized	TRBJ2-6	CASSLTPGQGASGANVLTF	TGTGCCAGCAGCTTAACTCCGGGACAAGGGGCCTCCGGGGCCAACGTCCTGACTTTC
TRBV7-9	TRBD1	many	TRBJ1-1	CASSFIDREDTEAFF	TGTGCCAGCAGCTTCATCGACAGGGAGGACACTGAAGCTTTCTTT
TRBV10-3	TRBD1	medium-sized	TRBJ1-5	CAISESLTGSQPQHF	TGTGCCATCAGTGAGTCGTTGACAGGGAGTCAGCCCCAGCATTTT
TRBV7-2	NA	medium-sized	TRBJ2-1	CASTGRDLVEQFF	TGTGCCTCTACCGGGCGGGATCTTGTCGAGCAGTTCTTC
TRBV6-5	NA	medium-sized	TRBJ1-1	CASSRRRNTEAFF	TGTGCCAGCAGCAGGAGGCGGAACACTGAAGCTTTCTTT
TRBV5-1	NA	medium-sized	TRBJ2-1	CASSLAGGVAYNEQFF	TGCGCCAGCAGCTTGGCGGGCGGGGTGGCCTACAATGAGCAGTTCTTC
TRBV7-9	TRBD1	many	TRBJ2-7	CASTWDRDLYEQYF	TGTGCCAGCACCTGGGACAGGGATCTTTACGAGCAGTACTTC
TRBV11-2	NA	many	TRBJ2-3	CASSLGQITDTQYF	TGTGCCAGCAGCTTAGGGCAGATCACAGATACGCAGTATTTT
TRBV5-5	TRBD1	many	TRBJ2-3	CASSWDRGSDTQYF	TGTGCCAGCAGCTGGGACAGGGGTTCGGATACGCAGTATTTT
TRBV10-3	NA	NA	TRBJ1-1	CAISERSAMNTEAFF	TGTGCCATCAGTGAAAGGAGTGCTATGAACACTGAAGCTTTCTTT
TRBV20-1	NA	medium-sized	TRBJ2-5	CSALKIGRETQYF	TGCAGTGCCCTAAAAATAGGGAGAGAGACCCAGTACTTC
TRBV2	NA	medium-sized	TRBJ2-2	CASKGDLDTGELFF	TGTGCCAGCAAAGGGGACTTGGACACCGGGGAGCTGTTTTTT
TRBV15	NA	many	TRBJ2-7	CATSSRVPPYEQYF	TGTGCCACCAGCAGTAGGGTGCCCCCCTACGAGCAGTACTTC
TRBV4-2	NA	many	TRBJ1-1	CASSQDRTGWNTEAFF	TGTGCCAGCAGCCAAGATCGAACAGGATGGAACACTGAAGCTTTCTTT
TRBV12-3/TRBV12-4	NA	NA	TRBJ2-7	CASSLHYEQYF	TGTGCCAGCAGTTTACATTACGAGCAGTACTTC
TRBV7-6	TRBD1	medium-sized	TRBJ1-1	CASSSGQGEAFF	TGTGCCAGCAGCTCAGGACAGGGTGAAGCTTTCTTT
TRBV27	TRBD2	NA	TRBJ2-3	CASSSQGGWTDTQYF	TGTGCCAGCAGTTCCCAGGGAGGGTGGACAGATACGCAGTATTTT
TRBV25-1	TRBD2	medium-sized	TRBJ2-1	CASSERTSAVNEQFF	TGTGCCAGCAGTGAACGGACTAGCGCCGTCAATGAGCAGTTCTTC
TRBV7-9	NA	NA	TRBJ2-3	CASSLVASTDTQYF	TGTGCCAGCAGCTTAGTGGCGAGCACAGATACGCAGTATTTT
TRBV6-1	TRBD2	medium-sized	TRBJ2-3	CASRRLATDTQYF	TGTGCCAGCAGGAGACTAGCTACAGATACGCAGTATTTT
TRBV29-1	NA	NA	TRBJ1-2	CSVEDSGGTYGYTF	TGCAGCGTTGAAGATAGTGGTGGAACTTATGGCTACACCTTC
TRBV20-1	NA	medium-sized	TRBJ2-3	CSIPGHTDTQYF	TGCAGTATACCGGGGCACACAGATACGCAGTATTTT
TRBV19	NA	many	TRBJ2-1	CASSAPRSSSSYNEQFF	TGTGCCAGTAGTGCCCCCCGCAGCAGTAGCTCCTACAATGAGCAGTTCTTC
TRBV28	TRBD1	medium-sized	TRBJ1-1	CAIYPGTGAGNTEAFF	TGTGCCATCTACCCCGGGACAGGGGCTGGGAACACTGAAGCTTTCTTT
TRBV27	NA	NA	TRBJ2-7	CASSNRVYEQYF	TGTGCCAGCAGTAACAGGGTCTACGAGCAGTACTTC
TRBV5-1	NA	many	TRBJ1-5	CASSAFAGESQPQHF	TGCGCCAGCAGCGCGTTCGCAGGGGAGAGCCAGCCCCAGCATTTT
TRBV20-1	NA	medium-sized	TRBJ1-5	CSATQGGQPQHF	TGCAGTGCTACACAGGGAGGTCAGCCCCAGCATTTT
TRBV28	NA	medium-sized	TRBJ2-3	CASSVGRVNTQYF	TGTGCCAGCAGCGTCGGAAGGGTGAATACGCAGTATTTT
TRBV20-1	NA	medium-sized	TRBJ2-3	CSARDGGVGTDTQYF	TGCAGTGCCCGAGACGGAGGGGTCGGCACAGATACGCAGTATTTT
TRBV10-3	NA	medium-sized	TRBJ2-1	CAISEGDEQFF	TGTGCCATCAGTGAGGGGGATGAGCAGTTCTTC
TRBV20-1	TRBD1	many	TRBJ1-1	CSAEQGGFRAMNTEAFF	TGCAGTGCTGAACAGGGGGGCTTCAGGGCCATGAACACTGAAGCTTTCTTT
TRBV3-1	NA	many	TRBJ2-3	CASSQDLGGTTDTQYF	TGTGCCAGCAGCCAAGATCTTGGCGGGACTACAGATACGCAGTATTTT
TRBV9	NA	NA	TRBJ2-7	CASSSHAGSDEQYF	TGTGCCAGCAGCTCCCACGCGGGAAGTGACGAGCAGTACTTC